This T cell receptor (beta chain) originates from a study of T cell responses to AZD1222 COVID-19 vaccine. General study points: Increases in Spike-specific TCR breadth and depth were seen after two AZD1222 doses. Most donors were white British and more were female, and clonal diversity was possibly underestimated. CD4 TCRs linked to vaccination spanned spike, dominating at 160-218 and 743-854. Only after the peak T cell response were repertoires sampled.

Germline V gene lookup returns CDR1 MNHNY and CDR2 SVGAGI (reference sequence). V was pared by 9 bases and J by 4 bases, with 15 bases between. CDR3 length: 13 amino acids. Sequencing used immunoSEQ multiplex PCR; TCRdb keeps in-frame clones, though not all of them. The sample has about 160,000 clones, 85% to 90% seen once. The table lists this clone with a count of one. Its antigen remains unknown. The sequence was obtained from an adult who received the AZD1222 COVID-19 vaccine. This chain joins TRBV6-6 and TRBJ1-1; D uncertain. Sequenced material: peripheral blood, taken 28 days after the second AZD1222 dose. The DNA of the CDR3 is TGTGCCAGTTACCCGGGGATACTCACTGAAGCTTTCTTT. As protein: CASYPGILTEAFF.